Sequencing of this T cell receptor beta chain was carried out in a study of T cell responses to AZD1222 COVID-19 vaccine. Concerning this clone: Its antigen remains unknown.

The table came from immunoSEQ multiplex PCR; TCRdb's copy has only in-frame clones and leaves some out. The data hold around 140,000 clones, with about 93% observed a single time. The CDR3 consists of 16 residues. Germline CDR1 is SGHRS and CDR2 is YFSETQ. With 0 bases clipped from V and 3 bases from J, the junction kept 7 bases outside the gene matches. The study's findings and limits: Females outnumbered males among donors, who were mostly white British; clonal diversity was possibly underestimated. Increased Spike-specific TCR breadth and depth were observed after two AZD1222 doses. Dominant at 160-218 and 743-854, vaccine-associated CD4 TCRs also spanned spike.

This clonotype was obtained from an adult in good health. Sequences were derived from peripheral blood, sampled on day 0 of AZD1222 vaccination. J is TRBJ2-7 and V is TRBV5-1, with 9 bases lining up with TRBD1. For the CDR3, the DNA is TGCGCCAGCAGCTTGGGCGGGACAGGGCGAGACTACGAGCAGTACTTC. Translation gives CASSLGGTGRDYEQYF.